The sequence of this TCR beta chain was determined in a study of shared clonotypes between healthy human individuals. The naive CD8 subset, CD45RO-negative cells positively selected for CCR7, excluded terminally differentiated effector memory CD45RA+ cells. Sorted-subset replicate PCRs used about 190 ng of genomic DNA. This amount corresponded to approximately 30,000 T cell genomes. Using immunoSEQ multiplex PCR, the repertoire was profiled, and TCRdb retains in-frame clones only, with some absent. Of roughly 850,000 clones in the sample, roughly 96% were seen once. The CDR3 length is 16 residues. J was trimmed by 3 bases and V by 2 bases; bases with no gene match: 7. Germline CDR1 KGHSH, CDR2 LQKENI.

What was sequenced was naive CD8+ T cells sorted from blood. This TCR was recovered from a man aged 25 to 40 in good health. The chain combines TRBV18 with TRBJ2-7, with 10 bases that match TRBD2. The chain's CDR3 is CASSPNPGTSDYEQYF. CDR3 bases: TGTGCCAGCTCACCAAATCCCGGGACTAGCGACTACGAGCAGTACTTC.